Below, one T cell receptor beta chain is given with its context. Its antigen is unidentified. V lost 6 bases and J lost 1, with 14 bases in between. The V gene's germline CDR1 is LNHDA and CDR2 SQIVND (reference sequence). The length of the CDR3 is 15 residues. This record comes from a study of Ad26.COV2.S vaccination and SARS-CoV-2 variants. Study at large: Intramuscular Ad26.COV2.S at 5x10^10 or 1x10^11 viral particles. Study findings and constraints: Compared with placebo recipients, vaccine recipients had higher spike-specific TCR breadth. Marked by substantial breadth, spike-specific CD8+ and CD4+ T cell responses were reportedly seen after vaccination. Overall T cell responses may have been underestimated by the analyses of TCR breadth and depth.

As for treatment: some 20 received Ad26.COV2.S at low or high dose, single or two shots; 5 received placebo; per-sample allocation not given. At day 63 after the first vaccine or placebo injection, samples were drawn. Assay: immunoSEQ multiplex PCR; the TCRdb copy retains only in-frame clones and omits some. The sample lists about 440,000 clones; around 85% were seen once. The source of this sequence is a person aged 18-60 years who received the Ad26.COV2.S COVID-19 vaccine or a placebo. The rearrangement uses TRBV19 and TRBJ2-3, with TRBD1 as a possible D gene (6 bases). The material was peripheral blood, obtained in a trial of Ad26.COV2.S vaccine versus placebo. This CDR3 reads CASSGGRGGTDTQYF. The DNA of the CDR3 is TGTGCCAGTAGCGGTGGCAGGGGTGGCACAGATACGCAGTATTTT.